This T cell receptor (beta chain) stems from a study of identical twins. Regarding this clonotype: Its antigen is undetermined.

Study observations and caveats: The same donors were not followed; conclusions instead depended on cross-sectional statistical analysis.

Unique molecular identifiers were present on cDNA, and template switching added a universal primer site. TCRdb redid the calling of the 5' RACE reads with MiXCR, one entry per CDR3 protein. The table includes under 300,000 distinct CDR3 sequences, approximately 12% detected once. This sample was also put to use in a study of yellow fever vaccine responses in identical twins.

The receptor's source is a woman in her late teens or twenties in good health. Material: memory (CD45RO+) T cells sorted from blood.

Written as DNA, the CDR3 is TGTGCCAGCAGCACCCCCCAGGGGACCGGGTACTTC. Its translation is CASSTPQGTGYF. V gene TRBV7-9 combines with J gene TRBJ2-7; possibly TRBD1 for D (6 bases). V lost 5 bases, J lost 12 bases, and 17 bases lay in between. CDR1 is SEHNR, CDR2 FQNEAQ, per germline (reference sequence). The CDR3 covers 12 residues.